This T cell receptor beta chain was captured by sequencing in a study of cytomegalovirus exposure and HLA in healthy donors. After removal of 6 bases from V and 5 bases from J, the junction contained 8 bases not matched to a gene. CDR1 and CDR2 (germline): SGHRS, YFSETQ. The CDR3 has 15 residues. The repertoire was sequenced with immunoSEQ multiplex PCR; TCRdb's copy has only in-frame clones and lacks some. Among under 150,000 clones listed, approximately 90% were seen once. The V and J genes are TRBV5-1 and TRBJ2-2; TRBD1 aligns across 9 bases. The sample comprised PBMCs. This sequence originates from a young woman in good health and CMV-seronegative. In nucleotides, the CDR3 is TGCGCCAGCACCCCGACAGGGGGTTATACCGGGGAGCTGTTTTTT. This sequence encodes CASTPTGGYTGELFF.